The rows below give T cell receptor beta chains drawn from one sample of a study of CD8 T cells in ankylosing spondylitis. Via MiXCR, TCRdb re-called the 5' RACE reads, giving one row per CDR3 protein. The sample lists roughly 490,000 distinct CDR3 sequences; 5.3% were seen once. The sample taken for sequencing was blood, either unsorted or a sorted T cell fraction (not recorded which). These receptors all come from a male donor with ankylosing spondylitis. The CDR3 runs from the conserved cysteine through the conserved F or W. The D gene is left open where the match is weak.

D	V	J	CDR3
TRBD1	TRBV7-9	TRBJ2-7	CASSPGQGSREQYF
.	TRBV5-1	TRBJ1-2	CASSPHTGDGYTF
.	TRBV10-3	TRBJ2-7	CAISESVGTEIYEQYF
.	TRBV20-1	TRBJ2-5	CSATDLGSQETQYF
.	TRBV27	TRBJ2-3	CASSLVAGGHTDTQYF
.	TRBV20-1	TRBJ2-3	CSACSPLGGGWEDTQYF
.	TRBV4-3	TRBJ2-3	CASSQDGDGIAQYF
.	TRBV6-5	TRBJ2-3	CASSYGRRTDTQYF
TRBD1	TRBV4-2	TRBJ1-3	CASSTGTGGILLSGNTIYF
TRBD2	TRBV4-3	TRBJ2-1	CASSQDQILAATNNEQFF
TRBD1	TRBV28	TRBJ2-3	CASSPGTGGPDTQYF
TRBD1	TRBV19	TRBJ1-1	CASSTLSGTGNTEAFF
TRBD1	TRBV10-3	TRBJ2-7	CAIAGRTGPYEQYF
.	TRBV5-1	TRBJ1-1	CASSFSGFPTEAFF
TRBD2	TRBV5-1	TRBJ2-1	CASSLEAGVEQFF
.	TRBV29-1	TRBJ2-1	CSVAARLNEQFF
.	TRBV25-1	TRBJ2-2	CASSEQDWNTGELFF
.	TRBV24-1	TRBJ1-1	CATSDPGRETEAFF
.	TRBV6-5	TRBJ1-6	CASSYSRTVNSPLHF
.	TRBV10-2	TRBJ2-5	CASSLVDGTLWTQYF
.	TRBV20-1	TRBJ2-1	CSARDPLPNEQFF
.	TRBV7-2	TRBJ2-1	CASSPTSIISYNEQFF
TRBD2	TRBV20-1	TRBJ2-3	CSAFSGRAVDTQYF
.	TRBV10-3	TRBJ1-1	CAISPTGWDTEAFF
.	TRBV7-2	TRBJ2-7	CASSLAWGSYEQYF
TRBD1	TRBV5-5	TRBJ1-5	CASSLRQGESNQPQHF
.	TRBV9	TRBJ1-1	CASSVGGYTEAFF
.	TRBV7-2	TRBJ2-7	CASSLIGASYEQYF
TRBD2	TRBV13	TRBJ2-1	CASSPRLAGFYNEQFF
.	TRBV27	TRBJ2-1	CASSLRRAGSSYNEQFF
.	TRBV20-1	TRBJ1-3	CSARDPQGPTIYF
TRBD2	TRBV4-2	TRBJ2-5	CASSQEGLARAGETQYF
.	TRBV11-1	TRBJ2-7	CASTGHSYEQYF
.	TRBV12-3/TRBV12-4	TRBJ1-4	CASSLRVTNEKLFF
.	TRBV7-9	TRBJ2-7	CASSYQDNYEQYF
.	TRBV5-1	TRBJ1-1	CASSFGGSIEAFF
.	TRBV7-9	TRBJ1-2	CASSFVKGGDGYTF
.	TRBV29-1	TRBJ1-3	CSVVPGAGGNTIYF
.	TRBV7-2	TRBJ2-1	CASSLGVRSSYNEQFF
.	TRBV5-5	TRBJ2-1	CASSLYYDSYNEQFF
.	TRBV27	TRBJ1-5	CASSALPGYQPQHF
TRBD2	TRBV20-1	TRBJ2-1	CSATDRRLAAHEQFF
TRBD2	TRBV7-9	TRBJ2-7	CASSPSGAVYEQYF
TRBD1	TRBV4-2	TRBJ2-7	CASSQGERDSYYEQYF
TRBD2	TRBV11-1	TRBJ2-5	CASSPGLAVGYQETQYF
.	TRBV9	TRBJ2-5	CASSKGGETQYF
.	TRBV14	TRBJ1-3	CASSQDEGNTIYF